The 3 T cell receptor beta chains below were found in one sample sequenced in a study of T-cell reconstitution after alpha-beta-depleted transplantation in children. Construction of the TCRbeta library involved unique molecular identifiers. One entry per CDR3 protein, called by TCRdb with MiXCR from the PCR reads. The sample includes some 640,000 distinct CDR3 sequences, roughly 17% of them seen just once. Material: PBMCs from the stem cell graft donor, obtained from the stem cell graft. The source is a human donor who donated a stem cell graft to a child with acute myeloid leukemia.

V gene TRBV12-3 or TRBV12-4 combines with J gene TRBJ2-2; 8 nucleotides agree with TRBD2. This CDR3 has 16 amino acids. V shed 3 bases, J shed 1 base, and the junction held 4 bases outside the gene matches. The CDR3 sequence is CASSFGSGRNTGELFF. CDR3 coding DNA: TGTGCCAGCAGTTTCGGCAGCGGGAGGAACACCGGGGAGCTGTTTTTT.

This clonotype was detected ten times or more. The gene calls are TRBV29-1 and TRBJ2-1, with D possibly being TRBD1 or TRBD2 (5 bases each). V dropped 4 bases and J dropped 9 bases, with 10 bases sitting between them. This CDR3 region has 11 residues. Germline V gene sequence: CDR1 SQVTM, CDR2 ANQGSEA. Written as DNA, the CDR3 is TGCAGCGTTGCTGTTGGGGGTGAGCAGTTCTTC. Protein: CSVAVGGEQFF.

This clonotype occurred many times. The rearrangement links TRBV5-1 to TRBJ2-5; D is ambiguous. The CDR3 consists of 12 residues. Germline values: CDR1 SGHRS, CDR2 YFSETQ. V lost 5 bases and J lost 2, with 7 bases in between. CDR3 DNA sequence: TGCGCCAGCAGTATCGGGCAAGAGACCCAGTACTTC. Translation gives CASSIGQETQYF. The entire variable domain, with the rest obtained from reference TRBV5-1 and TRBJ2-5, is as follows: KAGVTQTPRYLIKTRGQQVTLSCSPISGHRSVSWYQQTPGQGLQFLFEYFSETQRNKGNFPGRFSGRQFSNSRSEMNVSTLELGDSALYLCASSIGQETQYFGPGTRLLVL.